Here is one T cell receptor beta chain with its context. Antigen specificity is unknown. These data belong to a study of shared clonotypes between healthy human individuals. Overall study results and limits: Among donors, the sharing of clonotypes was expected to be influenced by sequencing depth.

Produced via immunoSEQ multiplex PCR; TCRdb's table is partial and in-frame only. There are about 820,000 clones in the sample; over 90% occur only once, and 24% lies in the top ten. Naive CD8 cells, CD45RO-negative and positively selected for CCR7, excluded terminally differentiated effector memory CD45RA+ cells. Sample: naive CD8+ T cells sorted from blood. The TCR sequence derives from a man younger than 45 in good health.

CDR3 DNA sequence: TGTGCCAGCAGCTTAGTCCCCATCCTTCCTTATAACACCGGGGAGCTGTTTTTT. Protein product: CASSLVPILPYNTGELFF. The chain uses TRBV7-2 and TRBJ2-2; D uncertain. The germline V and J ends were trimmed by 1 base and 2 bases, with 17 bases remaining between them. Germline CDR1 and CDR2: SGHTA and FQGNSA. The CDR3 is 18 residues long.